What follows are 3 T cell receptor beta chains derived from one specimen sequenced in a study of memory CD4+ T cells and cytomegalovirus serostatus. Only in-frame clones appear in the TCRdb table, and some are missing; sequencing was by immunoSEQ multiplex PCR. Here the sample spans tens of thousands of clones, roughly four fifths being singletons. The sort gate was single viable CD3+CD4+CD8-CD45RO+ cells for memory CD4+ T cells. The specimen was memory CD4+ T cells from blood. All receptors derive from an adult in good health and CMV-seronegative.

The genes are TRBV11-2 and TRBJ2-1; the match to TRBD2 covers 9 bases. Germline V lookup: CDR1 SGHAT, CDR2 FQNNGV. V lost 5 bases, J lost 3 bases, and 5 bases stayed unmatched. The CDR3 is 15 residues long. As DNA, the CDR3 is TGTGCCAGCAGCCCCCTAGCGGGGTACTACAATGAGCAGTTCTTC. It translates to CASSPLAGYYNEQFF.

CDR3 coding DNA: TGTGCCAGCAGCGCTCTACGGACAGGCCGGGGTCAGCCCCAGCATTTT. Translated: CASSALRTGRGQPQHF. V usage is TRBV28 and J usage is TRBJ1-5, with TRBD1 matching over 7 bases. From germline, CDR1 is MDHEN and CDR2 SYDVKM. Unmatched junction bases numbered 14, after V lost 6 bases and J lost 6 bases. The CDR3 sequence is 16 residues long.

This clone was seen only a few times. This chain connects TRBV10-3 to TRBJ1-2, with D hard to call. From germline, CDR1 is ENHRY and CDR2 SYGVKD. Trimming pared 10 bases from V and 2 bases from J, leaving 14 bases between. This CDR3 is 13 amino acids long. The CDR3 DNA reads TGTGCCAGCCTAGGTTCCCCCAACTATGGCTACACCTTC. Translated, it gives CASLGSPNYGYTF.